This T cell receptor (beta chain) was recovered during a study of shared clonotypes between healthy human individuals. General study results and limits: Investigators collected only blood, and repertoires in tissues likely differ. All-four-donor shared clonotypes had higher generation probabilities than non-shared clonotypes did.

As for this clone: The antigen is not known. The germline gene is not matched at one end of the junction; a read error may be the cause.

TCRdb keeps only in-frame clones here, not all; method: immunoSEQ multiplex PCR. The sample contains about 2.3 million clones, 80% to 95% of which appear only once. Germline V gene lookup returns CDR1 GTSNPN and CDR2 SVGIG (reference sequence). This CDR3 has 13 amino acids. The sequence came from a young man in good health. Some clones in this sample may be carry-over from other donors' samples. The sample taken for sequencing was naive CD4+ T cells from PBMCs. As for subset: CD45RA+ positively selected. This chain joins TRBV30 and TRBJ2-3; possible D gene TRBD2, 5 bases. CDR3 in amino acids: CAWSPSSPVPRGF. As DNA, the CDR3 is TGTGCCTGGAGTCCCTCTTCTCCCGTCCCCCGGGGTTTT.